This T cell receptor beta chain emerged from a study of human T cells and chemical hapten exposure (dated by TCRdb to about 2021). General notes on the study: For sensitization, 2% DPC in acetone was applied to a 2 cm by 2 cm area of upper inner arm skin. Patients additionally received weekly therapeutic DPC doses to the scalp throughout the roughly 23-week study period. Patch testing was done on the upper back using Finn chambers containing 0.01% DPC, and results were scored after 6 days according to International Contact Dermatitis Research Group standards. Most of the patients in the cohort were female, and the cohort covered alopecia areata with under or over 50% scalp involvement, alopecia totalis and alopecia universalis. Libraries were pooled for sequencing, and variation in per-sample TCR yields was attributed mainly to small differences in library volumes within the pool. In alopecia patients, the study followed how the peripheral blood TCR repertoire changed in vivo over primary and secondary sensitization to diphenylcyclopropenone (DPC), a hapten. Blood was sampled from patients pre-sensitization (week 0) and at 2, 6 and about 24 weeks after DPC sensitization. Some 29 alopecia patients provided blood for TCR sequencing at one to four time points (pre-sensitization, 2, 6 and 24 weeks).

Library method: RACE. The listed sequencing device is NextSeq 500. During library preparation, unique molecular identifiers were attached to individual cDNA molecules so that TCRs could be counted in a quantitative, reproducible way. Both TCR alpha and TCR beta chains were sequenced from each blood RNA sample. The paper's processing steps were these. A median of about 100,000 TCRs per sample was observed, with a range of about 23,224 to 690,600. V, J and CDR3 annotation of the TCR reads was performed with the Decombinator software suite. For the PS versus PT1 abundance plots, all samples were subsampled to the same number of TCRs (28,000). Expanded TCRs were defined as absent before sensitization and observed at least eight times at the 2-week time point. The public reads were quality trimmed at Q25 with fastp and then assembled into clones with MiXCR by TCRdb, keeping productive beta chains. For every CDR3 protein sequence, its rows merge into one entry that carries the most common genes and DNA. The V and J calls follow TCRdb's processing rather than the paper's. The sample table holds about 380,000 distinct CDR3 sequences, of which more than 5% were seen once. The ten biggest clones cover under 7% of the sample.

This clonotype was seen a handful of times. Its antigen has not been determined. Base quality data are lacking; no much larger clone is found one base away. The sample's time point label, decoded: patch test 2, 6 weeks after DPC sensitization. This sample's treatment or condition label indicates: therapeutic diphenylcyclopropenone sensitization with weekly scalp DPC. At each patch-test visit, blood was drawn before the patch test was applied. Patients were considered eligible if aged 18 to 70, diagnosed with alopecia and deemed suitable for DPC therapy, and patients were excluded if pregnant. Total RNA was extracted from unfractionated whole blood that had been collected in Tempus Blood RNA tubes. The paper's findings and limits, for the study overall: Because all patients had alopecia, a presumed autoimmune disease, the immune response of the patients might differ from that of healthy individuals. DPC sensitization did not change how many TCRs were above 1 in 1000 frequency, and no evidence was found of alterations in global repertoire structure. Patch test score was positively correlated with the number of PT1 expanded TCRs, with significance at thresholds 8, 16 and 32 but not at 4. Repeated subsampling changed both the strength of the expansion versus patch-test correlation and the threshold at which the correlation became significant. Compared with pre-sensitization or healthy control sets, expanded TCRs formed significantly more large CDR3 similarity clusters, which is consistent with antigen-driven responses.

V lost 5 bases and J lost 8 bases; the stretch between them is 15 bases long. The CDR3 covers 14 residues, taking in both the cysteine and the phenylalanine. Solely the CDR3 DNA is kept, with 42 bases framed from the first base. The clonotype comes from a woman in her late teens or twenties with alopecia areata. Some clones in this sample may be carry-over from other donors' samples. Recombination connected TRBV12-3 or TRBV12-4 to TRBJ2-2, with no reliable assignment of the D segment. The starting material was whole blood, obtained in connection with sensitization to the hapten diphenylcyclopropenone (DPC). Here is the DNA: TGTGCCAGCAGTCCCCGAACCCTTGGGGGGGAGCTGTTTTTT. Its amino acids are CASSPRTLGGELFF.